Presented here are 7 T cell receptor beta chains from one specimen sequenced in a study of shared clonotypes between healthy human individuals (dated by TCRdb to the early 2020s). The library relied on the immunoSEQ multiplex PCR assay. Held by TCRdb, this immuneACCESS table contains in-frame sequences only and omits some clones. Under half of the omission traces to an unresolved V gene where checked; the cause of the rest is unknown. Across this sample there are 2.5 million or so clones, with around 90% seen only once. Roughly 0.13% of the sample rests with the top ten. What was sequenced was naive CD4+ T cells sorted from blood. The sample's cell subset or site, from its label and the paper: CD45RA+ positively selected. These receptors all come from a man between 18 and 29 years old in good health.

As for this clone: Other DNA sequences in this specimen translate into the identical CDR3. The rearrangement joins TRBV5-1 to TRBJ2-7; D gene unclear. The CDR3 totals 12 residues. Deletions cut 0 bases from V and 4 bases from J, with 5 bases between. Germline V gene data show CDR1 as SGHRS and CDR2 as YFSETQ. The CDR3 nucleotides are TGCGCCAGCAGCTTGGAGGGTTACGAGCAGTACTTC. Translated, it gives CASSLEGYEQYF.

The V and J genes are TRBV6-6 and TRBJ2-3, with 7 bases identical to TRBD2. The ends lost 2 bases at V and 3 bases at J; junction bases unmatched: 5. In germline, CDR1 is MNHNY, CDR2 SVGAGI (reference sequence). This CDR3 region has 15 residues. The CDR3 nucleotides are TGTGCCAGCAGTTACGCGGGAGTCAGGACAGATACGCAGTATTTT. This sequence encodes CASSYAGVRTDTQYF.

CDR3 sequence: CASSVDPAGGREQYF. CDR3 nucleotides: TGTGCCAGCAGCGTAGACCCAGCGGGAGGGAGGGAGCAGTACTTC. This chain links TRBV9 with TRBJ2-7; 10 nucleotides match TRBD2. This CDR3 contains 15 residues. Germline CDR1 is SGDLS and CDR2 is YYNGEE. The junction had 7 bases not matched to a gene; V was cut back by 0 bases and J by 7 bases.

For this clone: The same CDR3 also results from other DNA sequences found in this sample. CDR3 protein: CASSGQNTGELFF. The CDR3 bases are TGTGCCAGCAGCGGACAAAACACCGGGGAGCTGTTTTTT. The J gene is TRBJ2-2, the V gene TRBV2, with D tentatively TRBD1 (5 bases). The CDR3 runs to 13 residues. Per germline, CDR1 SNHLY and CDR2 FYNNEI. V was shortened by 6 bases and J by 2 bases, with 7 bases between the two germline ends.

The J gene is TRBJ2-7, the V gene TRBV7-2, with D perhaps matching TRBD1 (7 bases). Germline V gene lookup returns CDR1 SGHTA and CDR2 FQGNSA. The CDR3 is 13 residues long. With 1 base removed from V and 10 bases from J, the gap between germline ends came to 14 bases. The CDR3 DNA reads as TGTGCCAGCAGCTTAGGGACAGGCGGGAACCAGTACTTC. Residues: CASSLGTGGNQYF.

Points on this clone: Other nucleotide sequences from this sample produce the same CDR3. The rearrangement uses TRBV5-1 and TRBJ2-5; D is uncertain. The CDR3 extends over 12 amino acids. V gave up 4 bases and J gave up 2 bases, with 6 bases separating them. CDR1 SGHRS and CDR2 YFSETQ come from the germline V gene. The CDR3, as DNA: TGCGCCAGCAGCCTGGGACAAGAGACCCAGTACTTC. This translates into CASSLGQETQYF.

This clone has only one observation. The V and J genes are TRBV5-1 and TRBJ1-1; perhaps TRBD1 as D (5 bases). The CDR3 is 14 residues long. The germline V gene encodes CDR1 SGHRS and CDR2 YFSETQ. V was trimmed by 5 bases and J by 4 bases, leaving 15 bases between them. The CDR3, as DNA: TGCGCCAGCAGAGTTACCGGGGGAGGCACTGAAGCTTTCTTT. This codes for CASRVTGGGTEAFF.